These 21 T cell receptor beta chains came from one sample sequenced in a study of blood T cell repertoires in COVID-19. Libraries were prepared by immunoSEQ multiplex PCR; TCRdb keeps only in-frame clonotypes and omits some of them. The top ten hold 14% of the sample, which has about 47,000 clones, 75% to 90% seen once. The sequenced material came from peripheral blood. These TCRs come from a human donor with acute or convalescent COVID-19. The donor label of this sample is uncertain.

This chain joins TRBV28 and TRBJ1-2; D may be TRBD1 (6 bases). This CDR3 has 15 residues. Germline loops: CDR1 MDHEN, CDR2 SYDVKM. V lost 4 bases to trimming and J lost 4 bases, with 16 bases between them. The CDR3 DNA is TGTGCCAGCAGTTATACAGGGAAGGGAGTCTATGGCTACACCTTC. This encodes CASSYTGKGVYGYTF.

The gene calls are TRBV19 and TRBJ1-5, with 9 bases fitting TRBD1. V lost 3 bases and J lost 5; bases outside the gene matches: 5. The CDR3 loop spans 15 amino acids. Germline values: CDR1 LNHDA, CDR2 SQIVND (reference sequence). The CDR3 is CASSISTGGHQPQHF. Here the CDR3 DNA reads TGTGCCAGTAGTATTTCCACAGGGGGCCATCAGCCCCAGCATTTT.

Turning to this clone: Other DNA sequences in this sample translate to the same CDR3. The chain carries TRBV4-3 and TRBJ1-1, with D possibly being TRBD1 (5 bases). The CDR3 extends over 15 amino acids. Trimming shortened V by 0 bases and J by 12 bases, and 20 bases separated the two germline ends. Germline V gene data show CDR1 as LGHNA and CDR2 as YSLEER. The CDR3 region is CASSQDRGPGGVSFF. The CDR3 bases are TGCGCCAGCAGCCAAGATCGTGGACCGGGGGGGGTATCTTTCTTT.

The chain uses TRBV11-2 and TRBJ2-7, with a possible D match to TRBD1 (5 bases). Trimming removed 1 base from V and 3 bases from J, with 10 bases in between. Germline CDR1 reads SGHAT; CDR2 reads FQNNGV. The CDR3 has 14 amino acids. CDR3 bases: TGTGCCAGCAGCTTAGGGCGGCAGGGCTACGAGCAGTACTTC. The encoded protein is CASSLGRQGYEQYF. Complete variable domain (other parts from reference TRBV11-2 and TRBJ2-7): EAGVAQSPRYKIIEKRQSVAFWCNPISGHATLYWYQQILGQGPKLLIQFQNNGVVDDSQLPKDRFSAERLKGVDSTLKIQPAKLEDSAVYLCASSLGRQGYEQYFGPGTRLTVT.

The genes are TRBV5-4 and TRBJ1-2; the D gene is possibly TRBD1 (6 bases). The CDR3 sequence is 14 residues long. Germline V lookup: CDR1 SGHNT, CDR2 YYREEE (reference sequence). V was shortened by 6 bases and J by 4 bases, with 16 bases between the two germline ends. This CDR3 is CASTSGDTLYGYTF. CDR3 in DNA: TGTGCCAGCACCTCCGGGGACACACTCTATGGCTACACCTTC.

This chain links TRBV6-5 with TRBJ1-2; D ambiguous. This CDR3 spans 13 amino acids. Germline-derived CDR1 and CDR2 are MNHEY and SVGAGI. V lost 2 bases, J lost 1 base, and 5 bases lay in between. DNA of the CDR3: TGTGCCAGCAGTTACATCAGTAACTATGGCTACACCTTC. The encoded protein is CASSYISNYGYTF.

V usage is TRBV11-1 and J usage is TRBJ1-4, with 10 bases matching TRBD1. CDR3 length equals 14 residues. With 5 bases clipped from V and 8 bases from J, the junction kept 5 bases outside the gene matches. Germline V gene sequence: CDR1 SGHAT, CDR2 FQDESV (reference sequence). CDR3 in DNA: TGTGCCAGCAGCCGGGACAGGGGAGACGAAAAACTGTTTTTT. It translates to CASSRDRGDEKLFF. Full variable domain (remainder filled in from reference TRBV11-1 and TRBJ1-4): EAEVAQSPRYKITEKSQAVAFWCDPISGHATLYWYRQILGQGPELLVQFQDESVVDDSQLPKDRFSAERLKGVDSTLKIQPAELGDSAMYLCASSRDRGDEKLFFGSGTQLSVL.

Comments on this clone: Germline is not matched at one junction end, which may reflect a read error. The chain employs TRBV2 and TRBJ1-2; TRBD1 aligns across 8 bases. Germline V gene sequence: CDR1 SNHLY, CDR2 FYNNEI. This CDR3 has 12 amino acids. CDR3 loop: CASSEAGQVGLF. In nucleotides, the CDR3 is TGTGCCAGCAGTGAAGCGGGACAGGTTGGCCTCTTC. Full variable domain (missing parts from reference TRBV2 and TRBJ1-2): EPEVTQTPSHQVTQMGQEVILRCVPISNHLYFYWYRQILGQKVEFLVSFYNNEISEKSEIFDDQFSVERPDGSNFTLKIRSTKLEDSAMYFCASSEAGQVGLFGSGTRLTVV.

This clone has a handful of counts. This chain connects TRBV10-2 to TRBJ2-7; D might be TRBD2 (5 bases). Trimming left V 6 bases short and J 5 bases short, with 14 bases between. CDR3 length equals 13 residues. The germline gives CDR1 WSHSY, CDR2 SAAADI. CDR3 loop: CASRPTSHDEQYF. CDR3 nucleotide sequence: TGCGCCAGCAGACCAACTAGTCACGACGAGCAGTACTTC.

The chain links TRBV19 to TRBJ2-7, with D possibly TRBD1 on 7 matching bases. Trimming removed 3 bases at V and 0 bases at J, with 9 bases between. The germline V gene encodes CDR1 LNHDA and CDR2 SQIVND (reference sequence). This CDR3 region has 14 residues. The CDR3 sequence is CASSIRGDSYEQYF. The DNA for the CDR3 is TGTGCCAGTAGTATCAGGGGGGACTCCTACGAGCAGTACTTC.

This clone occurred a few times. The chain is built from TRBV3-1 (or the pseudogene TRBV3-2) and TRBJ2-2, with 13 bases lining up with TRBD2. V lost 4 bases to trimming and J lost 5 bases; unmatched junction nucleotides: 7. This CDR3 contains 17 residues. Germline values: CDR1 LGHDT, CDR2 YNNKEL (reference sequence). As DNA, the CDR3 is TGTGCCAGCAGCCTGTCGTTGGGACTAGCGGGGACCGGGGAGCTGTTTTTT. Translating gives CASSLSLGLAGTGELFF.

This chain joins TRBV6-1 and TRBJ1-3; no clear D gene. The CDR3 is 15 residues long. Germline V gene sequence: CDR1 MNHNS, CDR2 SASEGT. V shed 3 bases and J shed 0 bases, with 9 bases lying between them. The CDR3 reads CASSEIGSSGNTIYF. The CDR3 bases are TGTGCCAGCAGTGAGATTGGTAGCTCTGGAAACACCATATATTTT.

The chain recombines TRBV28 with TRBJ2-2, with 15 bases lining up with TRBD2. Germline loops: CDR1 MDHEN, CDR2 SYDVKM. The V segment lost 4 bases and the J segment 5 bases; nucleotides outside the gene matches: 5. CDR3 length equals 17 residues. Here the CDR3 reads CASSSSGLAGGTGELFF. The CDR3 coding sequence is TGTGCCAGCAGTTCCTCGGGACTAGCGGGAGGAACCGGGGAGCTGTTTTTT.

The CDR3 nucleotides are TGTGCCAGCAGCCCTCGGGACAGGGAATCGGGCCCTGAAGCTTTCTTT. This encodes CASSPRDRESGPEAFF. The J gene is TRBJ1-1, the V gene TRBV5-4, with TRBD1 matching 9 bases. The J segment lost 6 bases and the V segment lost 4 bases, leaving 13 bases of the junction unmatched. This CDR3 has 16 residues. Germline V lookup: CDR1 SGHNT, CDR2 YYREEE (reference sequence).

The chain has TRBV7-8 and TRBJ2-2, with a tentative D call TRBD2 (6 bases). CDR1 and CDR2 (germline): SGHVS, FQNEAQ. The CDR3 has 11 residues. The CDR3 loop reads CAQKRGTEGFF. As DNA, the CDR3 is TGTGCTCAGAAAAGGGGCACGGAGGGGTTTTTT.

This rearrangement joins TRBV28 to TRBJ1-5, with D unresolved. CDR3 length: 12 amino acids. Germline V gene sequence: CDR1 MDHEN, CDR2 SYDVKM. V was shortened by 8 bases and J by 7 bases, with 12 bases between the two germline ends. CDR3 sequence: CASLRAGQPQHF. CDR3 sequence (DNA): TGTGCCAGCTTGAGGGCAGGACAGCCCCAGCATTTT.

The rearrangement links TRBV30 to TRBJ2-5; the match to TRBD2 covers 9 bases. Trimming at V came to 4 bases and at J to 5 bases, leaving 5 bases not matched to a gene. Germline assignment: CDR1 GTSNPN and CDR2 SVGIG (reference sequence). There are 13 residues in the CDR3. The CDR3 sequence is CAWTSGAWETQYF. CDR3 coding DNA: TGTGCCTGGACTAGCGGGGCCTGGGAGACCCAGTACTTC.

In its sample, this clone was seen once. The rearrangement joins TRBV30 to TRBJ1-1; a possible D gene is TRBD1 (5 bases). V was clipped by 8 bases and J by 10 bases, with 17 bases between them. CDR1 and CDR2 (germline): GTSNPN, SVGIG (reference sequence). CDR3 size: 11 residues. CDR3 sequence (DNA): TGTGCCGGGGGACCGGGTACAGGAGCTTTCTTT. Amino acid sequence: CAGGPGTGAFF.

The chain links TRBV2 to TRBJ1-2; unclear D gene. The CDR3 length is 11 residues. Germline CDR1 is SNHLY and CDR2 is FYNNEI. V lost 6 bases to trimming and J lost 5 bases, with 7 bases between them. CDR3 loop: CASSYSYGYTF. CDR3 nucleotides: TGTGCCAGCAGCTACTCTTATGGCTACACCTTC. Full variable domain (outside the CDR3, taken from reference TRBV2 and TRBJ1-2): EPEVTQTPSHQVTQMGQEVILRCVPISNHLYFYWYRQILGQKVEFLVSFYNNEISEKSEIFDDQFSVERPDGSNFTLKIRSTKLEDSAMYFCASSYSYGYTFGSGTRLTVV.

The chain is built from TRBV7-6 and TRBJ2-1, with 7 bases aligning to TRBD2. V lost 5 bases and J lost 7; bases outside the gene matches: 11. Germline loops: CDR1 SGHVS, CDR2 FNYEAQ. The CDR3 has 15 residues. This CDR3 is CASSLIAGWGNEQFF. CDR3 in DNA: TGTGCCAGCAGCCTGATAGCGGGTTGGGGGAATGAGCAGTTCTTC. Full variable domain (rest looked up from reference TRBV7-6 and TRBJ2-1): GAGVSQSPRYKVTKRGQDVALRCDPISGHVSLYWYRQALGQGPEFLTYFNYEAQQDKSGLPNDRFSAERPEGSISTLTIQRTEQRDSAMYRCASSLIAGWGNEQFFGPGTRLTVL.

The chain carries TRBV9 and TRBJ2-5, with D maybe TRBD2 (7 bases). Trimming removed 4 bases from V and 5 bases from J, with 21 bases in between. This CDR3 contains 16 residues. CDR1 is SGDLS, CDR2 YYNGEE, per germline. CDR3 bases: TGTGCCAGCAGCCCAGAAACAGGGAGGGCCGGGGAGACCCAGTACTTC. It specifies CASSPETGRAGETQYF.